This T cell receptor (beta chain) derives from a study of T cell responses to AZD1222 COVID-19 vaccine. Regarding the study as a whole: Only five or six people who got AZD1222 tested seropositive at baseline. Per reports, nearly half of all spike-specific TCRs target regions that are unmutated in variants.

TCRdb's copy holds only in-frame clones and misses some; the assay was immunoSEQ multiplex PCR. The data show 150,000 or so clones, with about nine tenths seen just once and approximately 3.6% held by the top ten. Points on this clone: Its antigen is unidentified.

The J segment lost 2 bases and the V segment lost 5 bases, leaving 6 bases of the junction unmatched. The CDR3 runs 16 residues. CDR1 and CDR2 (germline): MGHDK, SYGVNS. The receptor was isolated from an adult who received the AZD1222 COVID-19 vaccine. The source was peripheral blood, collected 28 days after the second AZD1222 dose. V is TRBV25-1 and J is TRBJ2-6; 7 bases match TRBD1. In nucleotides, the CDR3 is TGTGCCAGCAGTAAGGACAGGCTCCCTGGGGCCAACGTCCTGACTTTC. The encoded protein is CASSKDRLPGANVLTF.